This TCR beta chain was recorded in a study of T cell responses to AZD1222 COVID-19 vaccine. As for the study in general: Samples with a second dose at about 4 or about 12 weeks were pooled together.

This CDR3 contains 17 residues. The trim removed 4 bases at V and 2 bases at J, leaving 13 bases unmatched. The germline gives CDR1 SGHTA, CDR2 FQGNSA. Study results and caveats: Spike regions recognized by vaccine-associated CD4 TCRs spanned the protein, led by 160-218 and 743-854. In a largely white British group with more females than males, clonal diversity was possibly underestimated.

Turning to this clone: Its cognate antigen is unknown.

The repertoire was sequenced with immunoSEQ multiplex PCR; TCRdb's copy has only in-frame clones and lacks some. The data hold about 61,000 clones, with approximately 90% observed a single time. The receptor was derived from an adult in good health. The material was peripheral blood, obtained on day 0 of AZD1222 vaccination. The chain carries TRBV7-2 and TRBJ1-1; TRBD1 matches at 7 bases. The DNA of the CDR3 is TGTGCCAGCAGCTCCCCGGGACAGACTATAATTAACACTGAAGCTTTCTTT. This gives the protein CASSSPGQTIINTEAFF.